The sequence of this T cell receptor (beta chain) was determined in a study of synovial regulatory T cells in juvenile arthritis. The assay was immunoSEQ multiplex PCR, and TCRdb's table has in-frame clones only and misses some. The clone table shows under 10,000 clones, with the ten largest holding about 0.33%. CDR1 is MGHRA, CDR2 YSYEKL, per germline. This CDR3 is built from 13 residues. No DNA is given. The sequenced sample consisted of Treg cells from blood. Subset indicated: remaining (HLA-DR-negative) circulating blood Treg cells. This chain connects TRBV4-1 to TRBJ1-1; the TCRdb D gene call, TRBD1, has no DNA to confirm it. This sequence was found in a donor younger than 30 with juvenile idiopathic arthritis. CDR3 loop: CASSQEWTGKAFF.